The clone carrying this T cell receptor beta chain came up a few times. The antigen remains undetermined. The data were taken from a study of T cells in Graves' hyperthyroidism and ophthalmopathy. Overall study findings and caveats: Ophthalmopathy was distinguished from stable hyperthyroidism by 13 V-J signatures.

Exclusion followed for patients with uncontrolled infection, other autoimmune disease, pregnancy or lactation. The V end was cut by 5 bases, the J end by 7 bases, with 18 bases between. This CDR3 is built from 13 residues. Germline V gene data show CDR1 as SQVTM and CDR2 as ANQGSEA. Researchers took RNA transcripts and amplified the TCR beta CDR3 regions from them. With the HTBI primer set, the TCR CDR3 went through a first round of RT-PCR. TCRdb passed the multiplex PCR reads through MiXCR, listing each CDR3 protein once. This table holds around 700,000 distinct CDR3 sequences, 30% to 40% found once.

The chain recombines TRBV29-1 with TRBJ2-7; weak D call: TRBD1 (5 bases). The sequenced material came from blood. This TCR came from a middle-aged woman with Graves' hyperthyroidism. The chain's CDR3 is CSVPDTVGNEQYF. In DNA, the CDR3 is TGCAGCGTTCCGGACACCGTCGGTAATGAGCAGTACTTC.